This TCR beta chain came from a study of beta chain features in type 1 diabetes. Study findings and constraints: Any HLA type influence on TCRB rearrangement was left unresolved here. The study found moderately but significantly shorter TCRB CDR3s in all four CD4+ subsets of Type 1 diabetes patients.

Each of the CD4+ naive, central memory, regulatory and stem cell-like memory populations was sorted via CD45RO/CCR7/CD25/CD127/CD95/CD27. The sequenced template was cDNA made from the entire isolated RNA. Generated by immunoSEQ multiplex PCR, the TCRdb table keeps only in-frame clones and is missing some. The data show around 56,000 clones, 52% seen once. The germline gives CDR1 KGHSH, CDR2 LQKENI. Trimming left V 2 bases short and J 0 bases short, with 17 bases between. The CDR3 covers 17 residues. This clone has only a few counts. Its antigen is unknown. Sequences were obtained from Tregs from blood. This sequence was found in a woman aged 40 to 50 with type 1 diabetes. This rearrangement joins TRBV18 to TRBJ2-7, with D possibly matching TRBD1 (6 bases). Written as DNA, the CDR3 is TGTGCCAGCTCACCATCGCTATGGGCAGGGGTCTCCTACGAGCAGTACTTC. Translation: CASSPSLWAGVSYEQYF.